What follows are 2 T cell receptor beta chains derived from one specimen sequenced in a study of tumor-infiltrating lymphocytes in primary liver carcinoma. The template, roughly 0.45 ug total RNA, yielded TCR beta cDNA made with a constant-region primer. Three nested multiplex PCR rounds of slightly modified ARM-PCR generated TCR beta libraries. Running about 11 cycles apiece, the first two PCR rounds relied on TRBV1-TRBV30 forward primers together with a C-beta reverse primer. TCRdb re-called the multiplex PCR reads with MiXCR, one entry per CDR3 protein. The profile shows approximately 37,000 distinct CDR3 sequences, about 75% of them singletons. Each 20-30 mg portion of unsorted bulk tissue served as the source for co-extraction of RNA and DNA. The specimen was tumor-adjacent normal liver tissue. The origin of the receptors is a man between 35 and 55 years old with primary liver carcinoma and hepatitis B virus infection.

This clonotype came up a few times. The junction departs from the called germline gene at one end, perhaps through a read error. The rearrangement joins TRBV20-1 to TRBJ2-3; no reliable D call. Looked up from germline, CDR1 is DFQATT and CDR2 is SNEGSKA (reference sequence). The CDR3 has 16 amino acids. This CDR3 reads CNAREEPGRSTDTQYF. The CDR3 nucleotides read TGCAATGCTAGAGAAGAGCCCGGTAGAAGCACAGATACGCAGTATTTT.

This clonotype was seen at least ten times. The chain links TRBV5-5 to TRBJ2-1, with TRBD1 matching 7 bases. Germline CDR1 and CDR2: SGHKS and YYEKEE (reference sequence). CDR3 length equals 16 residues. The ends lost 0 bases at V and 12 bases at J; junction bases unmatched: 15. The CDR3 DNA reads TGTGCCAGCAGCTTGGCTTTAAGGGGGCGCGGGTCCGGGCAGTTCTTC. It specifies CASSLALRGRGSGQFF.